Given below is one T cell receptor beta chain in context. What this receptor recognizes is not known. Per-base quality was not reported, and no clone a single base away is much larger than it. Preparation of the library involved the immunoSEQ multiplex PCR assay. A mixture of 60 forward primers for TCR Vbeta segments and 13 reverse primers for TCR Jbeta segments was used in the multiplex PCR. The CDR3 region of rearranged TCR beta genes was amplified from genomic DNA by a multiplex PCR assay. The Illumina HiSeq System was used to sequence the amplified TCR beta libraries as 87-base-pair reads. From the authors' description of their analysis: A later analysis counted about 80 million unique TCR beta chains across the 690 or so repertoires, and 10 million to 12 million of these chains were shared by at least two donors. A nearest-neighbor algorithm error-corrected the raw reads and collapsed the reads into unique sequences, merging closely related sequences to remove PCR and sequencing errors. Alignment of CDR3 sequences to IMGT reference sequences was used to assign V, D and J gene segments. For a sequence to be retained, a match of at least six nucleotides to both a V gene segment and a J gene segment was required. A rearrangement was called productive if the CDR3 had no stop codons and remained in frame with V and J, and every other rearrangement was called non-productive. Following IMGT convention, CDR3 was defined as the stretch from the second conserved V-encoded cysteine to the conserved J-encoded phenylalanine. In an earlier analysis of around 600 of the donors, sequences lacking an unambiguous match to a single V gene segment were excluded. An earlier analysis of a few hundred of the donors classified V segments as functional when productive rearrangements were above 56.7% and as segregating when the standard deviation between donors was above 5%. To diagnose cytomegalovirus status from the catalog of TCR beta chain sequences, a statistical classification framework was built. V and J gene assignment, in a later analysis, came from comparing TCR nucleotide sequences with IMGT/GENE-DB human TR gene sequences. Using the TCRdist pipeline, a later analysis assigned CDR3 sequences along with most-parsimonious VDJ recombination scenarios. In a later analysis, each TCR beta chain was defined by its CDR3 amino acid sequence together with its V-gene family, and reads without a unique V-gene family were excluded. To address suspected cross-contamination and a sequencing artifact, a later analysis removed 550 to 750 highly shared, low-generation-probability nucleotide sequences. A later analysis calculated a clonal expansion index for each public chain from normalized within-repertoire ranks of inferred template counts. In a later analysis, generation probabilities were computed using a VDJ recombination model fitted to out-of-frame rearrangements, and the results were checked against IGoR. A later analysis scored TCR-TCR, TCR-HLA and TCR-CMV co-occurrence with hypergeometric tests, applying a repertoire-size bias correction to TCR pairs. To estimate false discovery rates, a later analysis permuted the HLA or CMV assignments 20 times. In a later analysis, co-occurring TCRs were grouped with DBSCAN, and TCRdist sequence similarity was added when clustering was performed within HLA-allele-positive subsets. For co-occurrence clustering, repertoires with fewer than 30,000 or more than 120,000 public chains were excluded, along with four to six repertoires with anomalous nucleotide sharing. TCRdb retrieved this table from immuneACCESS and kept in-frame rearrangements only. Not all clones are present; in checked studies, unresolved V genes account for under half, and no reason is known for the remainder. V and J calls and clone size are given by that table; D and trimming were obtained from the DNA. In this sample the table shows under 100,000 clones, just under 70% of which occur a single time. The ten largest clones take up roughly 16% of the sample.

The V end gives up 3 bases and the J end 3 bases, leaving 6 bases in the junction not matched to a gene. CDR1 is given as LGHNA and CDR2 as YSLEER, both from the germline V gene. The CDR3 covers 15 residues, taking in both the cysteine and the phenylalanine. Only CDR3 DNA remains: 45 bases, in frame from the first base. The sample belongs to a study of cytomegalovirus exposure and HLA in healthy donors (dated by TCRdb to 2016 to 2017). The study in broad terms: An earlier analysis of several hundred of the donors reported roughly 300 Gb of sequence data and around 110 million unique TCR beta sequences obtained from about 179 million T cells. An early release that covered roughly 600 HLA-typed donors contained approximately 320 gigabases of sequencing data and about 84 million unique TCR sequences. Among the approximately 400 genotyped donors, approximately 77% belonged to the genetic ancestry cluster associated with self-reported Caucasian donors. The study aimed to test whether cataloging public T cell receptors could reveal signatures of past pathogen exposure. The T cell repertoires of around 670 subjects were profiled by immunosequencing and related to cytomegalovirus serostatus. In addition to the first cohort of approximately 670 subjects, a separate validation cohort of around 110 different subjects was used. To predict cytomegalovirus infection status, the study brought together high-throughput TCR immunosequencing, statistical association of individual TCRs with disease status, and machine learning. In a later analysis, previously published TCR beta repertoires from roughly 710 donors were re-analyzed and high-resolution HLA genotyping was added so that TCR occurrence patterns could be studied. The later analysis used no new phenotypic data to find candidate immune exposures, relying instead on TCR beta sequences and their occurrence across donors. In an earlier analysis of roughly 580 of the donors, high-throughput TCR beta sequencing was used to judge whether each TCR beta V gene segment behaved as functional or pseudogenic. Alongside the repertoire data, information on donor age, sex, ethnicity and CMV serostatus was compiled. In a later genetic analysis, genome-wide SNP genotypes for about 65% of the roughly 700 donors were used, and that subset was treated as a discovery cohort. Every discovery cohort repertoire had been produced on one sequencing platform. Class I and class II HLA loci were covered by the typing at four-digit resolution. The number of typed donors differed by locus: about 620-630 for A, B, C, DRB1 and DQB1; 500 to 550 for DQA1; around 580 for DPA1; and approximately 450 for DPB1. Roughly 5 DR-DQ haplotypes were treated as single units for association and clustering because of strong linkage in the cohort. Among about 400 genotyped donors of the cohort, an average of about 220,000 unique TCR beta nucleotide sequences was sequenced per donor, of which about 20% were non-productive.

In total, more than 500 healthy bone marrow donors made up the cohort. All cohort members were sampled while nominally healthy, although unrecorded immune exposures were likely present. The donor was CMV seropositive and belonged to the group of 250 to 350 seropositive cohort members. Every donor gave a peripheral blood sample, and the peripheral blood mononuclear cells from that sample were used for TCR beta sequencing. Genomic DNA extraction from the blood cell samples was performed with the Qiagen DNeasy Blood Extraction Kit. What the study reported, not specific to this receptor: The study listed 164 TCR beta chains as associated with cytomegalovirus. Because counts were too low, around 17 rarely observed V segments, including chromosome 9 orphons, were left out of the earlier analysis of 587 of the donors. The classifier was reported to diagnose cytomegalovirus status with high specificity and sensitivity in both the original cohort and the validation cohort. A later genetic analysis associated a missense DCLRE1C variant with V-gene and J-gene trimming of TCR beta chains, and an independent cohort replicated the association. The sequencing pipeline was judged likely to have produced a cluster of highly shared sequence variants as a technical artifact. This cohort had only TCR beta chains sequenced, and the lack of alpha or paired-chain data limited which features could be detected. A later analysis found that most CMV-associated TCR beta chains appeared HLA-restricted, with HLA associations seemingly driven largely by CMV exposure. The 87-base-pair reads could not distinguish some IMGT-functional V segments, including TRBV6-2 and TRBV6-3, so those segments were excluded. In a later analysis, about 16,000 TCR beta sequences were associated with specific HLA alleles at a false discovery rate of 0.05. Broadly in line with IMGT annotations, most TCR beta V segments showed up in productive rearrangements about 87% or about 30% of the time in an earlier analysis of some 590 of the donors. In a later genetic analysis, fewer N-insertions in productive TCRs were reported among donors in an Asian-associated ancestry cluster than the roughly 700-donor mean. A further reported finding was that TCR beta sequences accurately predicted the HLA-A and HLA-B alleles for most subjects in the first cohort. Correlated functional status among segregating V segments might reflect linkage disequilibrium, but an unknown experimental factor could not be ruled out. HLA typing was unavailable for some donors at each locus, so association tests used only the typed subset. It was suggested by the authors that the approach could potentially be generalized to other disease states and immunological phenotypes. CMV serostatus was the only immune exposure information available for the cohort. A later analysis found that HLA-associated TCR beta chains were more clonally expanded and had lower generation probabilities than equally common non-associated chains. When HLA alleles, especially DR and DQ, strongly co-occurred, attributing TCR associations to individual alleles was difficult. Presence/absence analyses assumed roughly uniform sequencing depth across donors, an assumption that may not hold. Three of the identified cytomegalovirus-associated TCR beta chains were confirmed in vitro to be specific for cytomegalovirus antigens. Most TCR sequences were seen in very few donors, while some public TCRs were found in many individuals. Several of the top co-occurrence clusters appeared to be linked to parvovirus B19, influenza, CMV and Epstein-Barr virus, according to a later analysis. A later analysis found that TCR association rates varied across HLA loci, with DRB1 alleles showing the most associated TCRs and HLA-C alleles the fewest.

The sequence came from a woman in her fifties or sixties in good health and CMV-seropositive. The sequencing sample was made of PBMCs. The receptor chain draws on TRBV4-3 and TRBJ2-3, with 7 junctional bases fitting TRBD2. The CDR3 region: CASSQGGSSTDTQYF. At the DNA level, the sequence is TGCGCCAGCAGCCAGGGGGGGAGCTCGACAGATACGCAGTATTTT.